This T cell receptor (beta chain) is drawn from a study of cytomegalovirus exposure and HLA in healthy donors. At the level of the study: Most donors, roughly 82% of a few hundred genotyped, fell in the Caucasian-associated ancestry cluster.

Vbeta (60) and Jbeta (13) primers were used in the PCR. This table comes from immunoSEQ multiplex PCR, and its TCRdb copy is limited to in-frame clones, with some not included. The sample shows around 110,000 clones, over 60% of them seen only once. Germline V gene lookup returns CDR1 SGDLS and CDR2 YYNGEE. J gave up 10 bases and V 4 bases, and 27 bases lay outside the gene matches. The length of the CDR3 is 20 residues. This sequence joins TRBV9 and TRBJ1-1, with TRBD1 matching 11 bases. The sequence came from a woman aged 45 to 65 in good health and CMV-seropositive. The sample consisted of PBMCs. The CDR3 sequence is CASSSRTGGEDLHTKITAFF. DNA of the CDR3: TGTGCCAGCAGCTCTCGGACAGGGGGCGAGGACCTGCACACGAAAATAACAGCTTTCTTT.